This TCR beta chain was captured in a study of cytomegalovirus exposure and HLA in healthy donors. Whole-study findings and limits: An analysis done earlier found most TCR beta V segments productive about 87% or about 30% of the time.

Comments on this clone: Its antigen is unidentified.

The CDR3 consists of 14 residues. V shed 4 bases and J shed 5 bases, with 12 bases lying between them. Both 60 Vbeta primers and 13 Jbeta primers went into the PCR. Assay used: immunoSEQ multiplex PCR; TCRdb lists only in-frame clones, some missing. Here the sample spans approximately 100,000 clones, 76% being singletons. The material sequenced was PBMCs. The source is a woman between 50 and 59 years old in good health and CMV-seropositive. The chain joins TRBV23-1 to TRBJ1-5; D unresolved. TRBV23-1 is an open reading frame whose function is uncertain. The DNA for the CDR3 is TGCGCCAGCAGTCGCCCCGGAGGCGATCAGCCCCAGCATTTT. Translating it yields CASSRPGGDQPQHF.